The sequence of this T cell receptor beta chain was determined in a study of blood T cell repertoires in COVID-19. Study details: COVID-19 samples collected from the United States, Italy and Spain covered acute and convalescent phases. Sources were T cells, B-cell-depleted T cells, or PBMCs; the material itself was cDNA or gDNA.

TCRdb's table, derived via immunoSEQ multiplex PCR, lists solely in-frame clones and lacks some. Of around 150,000 clones in the sample, approximately 90% were seen once. The count of this clone is one. While infection was still active, Seattle patients were enrolled and then followed longitudinally. The CDR3 totals 14 residues. Germline V gene data show CDR1 as MRHNA and CDR2 as SNTAGT. The ends lost 4 bases at V and 7 bases at J; junction bases unmatched: 4. The sample comprised peripheral blood. The V gene is TRBV6-4, the J gene TRBJ2-1; TRBD2 matches at 10 bases. This TCR was sampled from a man aged 30 to 45 with COVID-19, enrolled during active disease. Here the CDR3 reads CASSVQGLANEQFF. CDR3 DNA: TGTGCCAGCAGTGTACAGGGACTAGCGAATGAGCAGTTCTTC.